The 14 T cell receptor beta chains below all came from one sample that was sequenced in a study of PD-1 blockade in classical Hodgkin lymphoma. Assay: immunoSEQ multiplex PCR; the TCRdb copy retains only in-frame clones and omits some. This sample yields around 20,000 clones, of which just over 85% are seen a single time; around 13% belongs to the top ten. Patients all relapsed after autologous stem cell transplantation, and there was variation in brentuximab vedotin exposure. The input for sequencing was peripheral blood mononuclear cells (PBMCs), taken before the second cycle of nivolumab. These receptors were taken from a human donor with classical Hodgkin lymphoma.

The rearrangement joins TRBV18 to TRBJ1-2, with D possibly being TRBD1 (5 bases). The V end lost 3 bases, the J end lost 6 bases, and 14 bases lay between the germline ends. This CDR3 contains 14 residues. Germline loops: CDR1 KGHSH, CDR2 LQKENI. CDR3 nucleotide sequence: TGTGCCAGCTCACCCGGTCAGGGAATAAATGGCTACACCTTC. It translates to CASSPGQGINGYTF.

The J gene is TRBJ2-5, the V gene TRBV4-1, with D tentatively TRBD1 or TRBD2 (5 bases each). Germline V gene sequence: CDR1 MGHRA, CDR2 YSYEKL. The CDR3 covers 18 residues. V lost 0 bases, J lost 5 bases, and 22 bases lay in between. The CDR3 coding sequence is TGCGCCAGCAGCCAAGAAGCCTTAACCGGGACGGTGGGGGAGACCCAGTACTTC. This encodes CASSQEALTGTVGETQYF.

The chain recombines TRBV2 with TRBJ1-2; 10 nucleotides line up with TRBD1. The CDR3 extends over 16 amino acids. V lost 6 bases to trimming and J lost 4 bases; unmatched junction nucleotides: 11. Germline CDR1 is SNHLY and CDR2 is FYNNEI. The chain's CDR3 is CASRPRQGASAYGYTF. As DNA, the CDR3 is TGTGCCAGCAGACCTCGACAGGGGGCATCGGCCTATGGCTACACCTTC.

The chain couples TRBV6-1 to TRBJ1-1; D is perhaps TRBD1 (6 bases). Germline loops: CDR1 MNHNS, CDR2 SASEGT. CDR3 length equals 15 residues. V lost 1 base, J lost 4 bases, and 13 bases lay in between. In DNA, the CDR3 is TGTGCCAGCAGTGAAGAATCTGGGGGGGCCACTGAAGCTTTCTTT. This sequence encodes CASSEESGGATEAFF.

CDR3 amino acids: CASRTGQGGNEQYF. The CDR3 DNA is TGTGCCAGCAGAACCGGACAGGGGGGCAACGAGCAGTACTTC. The V gene is TRBV6-5, the J gene TRBJ2-7, with 10 bases fitting TRBD1. The germline CDR1 and CDR2 sequences are MNHEY and SVGAGI. Trimming at V came to 6 bases and at J to 5 bases, leaving 7 bases not matched to a gene. This CDR3 contains 14 residues.

This chain joins TRBV19 and TRBJ1-3; D is undetermined. Germline-derived CDR1 and CDR2 are LNHDA and SQIVND (reference sequence). The CDR3 spans 16 residues. V was pared by 3 bases and J by 1 base, with 13 bases between. The DNA for the CDR3 is TGTGCCAGTAGTATCCAGGCAACGCCATCTGGAAACACCATATATTTT. This codes for CASSIQATPSGNTIYF.

This clone appeared once. The chain joins TRBV5-1 to TRBJ2-3; 9 bases map to TRBD2. Germline values: CDR1 SGHRS, CDR2 YFSETQ. V lost 4 bases, J lost 6 bases, and 6 bases stayed unmatched. This CDR3 is 14 amino acids long. The CDR3 is CASSLQRGADTQYF. In nucleotides, the CDR3 is TGCGCCAGCAGCCTACAGCGGGGGGCGGATACGCAGTATTTT.

V and J are TRBV5-4 and TRBJ1-2, with 7 bases lining up with TRBD1. The CDR3 is 13 residues long. V was pared by 4 bases and J by 4 bases, with 4 bases of the junction left unmatched. Looked up from germline, CDR1 is SGHNT and CDR2 is YYREEE (reference sequence). For the CDR3, the DNA is TGTGCCAGCAGCGGGGACAGCCTCTATGGCTACACCTTC. Translation: CASSGDSLYGYTF.

This clone showed up just a few times. J is TRBJ2-2 and V is TRBV7-8; D remains unclear. The V gene lost 1 base and the J gene lost 7 bases, with 10 bases spanning the gap. Germline V gene data show CDR1 as SGHVS and CDR2 as FQNEAQ. The CDR3 length is 14 residues. The CDR3 nucleotides are TGTGCCAGCAGCTTAGACGGCCCCCACGGGGAGCTGTTTTTT. Protein: CASSLDGPHGELFF.

The chain employs TRBV27 and TRBJ1-2, with a possible D match to TRBD1 (6 bases). Germline V gene data show CDR1 as MNHEY and CDR2 as SMNVEV (reference sequence). The V and J ends lost 3 bases and 2 bases respectively, with 16 bases between them. CDR3 length equals 16 residues. The CDR3 reads CASSFLGGQENYGYTF. The CDR3 DNA follows: TGTGCCAGCAGTTTTCTTGGGGGACAAGAAAACTATGGCTACACCTTC.

The J gene is TRBJ1-1, the V gene TRBV7-9; a weak D match, TRBD1 (6 bases). CDR1 SEHNR and CDR2 FQNEAQ come from the germline V gene (reference sequence). V was clipped by 1 base and J by 4 bases, with 19 bases between them. This CDR3 contains 17 residues. The CDR3 spells CASSLESLRLGGTEAFF. The CDR3 DNA follows: TGTGCCAGCAGCTTAGAATCGTTAAGGTTAGGGGGCACTGAAGCTTTCTTT. The entire variable domain, with the rest obtained from reference TRBV7-9 and TRBJ1-1, is as follows: DTGVSQNPRHKITKRGQNVTFRCDPISEHNRLYWYRQTLGQGPEFLTYFQNEAQLEKSRLLSDRFSAERPKGSFSTLEIQRTEQGDSAMYLCASSLESLRLGGTEAFFGQGTRLTVV.

As concerns this clone: The same CDR3 arises from other DNA sequences in this sample as well. The chain has TRBV7-9 and TRBJ1-3; D unclear. The CDR3 contains 15 residues. V shed 3 bases and J shed 0 bases, with 9 bases lying between them. From germline, CDR1 is SEHNR and CDR2 FQNEAQ (reference sequence). CDR3 in amino acids: CASSFLGVSGNTIYF. CDR3 DNA: TGTGCCAGCAGCTTTCTCGGGGTCTCTGGAAACACCATATATTTT.

This chain links TRBV29-1 with TRBJ2-5, with TRBD2 matching 10 bases. The CDR3 runs 14 residues. V lost 7 bases to trimming and J lost 0 bases; unmatched junction nucleotides: 5. The germline gives CDR1 SQVTM, CDR2 ANQGSEA. The CDR3 DNA follows: TGCAGCGCAAAACTAGCGGGGCACCAAGAGACCCAGTACTTC. Amino acids: CSAKLAGHQETQYF.

This chain uses TRBV23-1 with TRBJ2-7; perhaps TRBD2 as D (6 bases). TRBV23-1 counts as an open reading frame of uncertain function. V shed 0 bases and J shed 0 bases, with 12 bases lying between them. This CDR3 is built from 16 residues. The CDR3 loop reads CASSQSGGRDSYEQYF. CDR3 bases: TGCGCCAGCAGTCAATCGGGGGGTAGGGACTCCTACGAGCAGTACTTC.